This TCR beta chain is drawn from a study of cytotoxic CD8 clonotypes in ibrutinib-treated CLL. This table comes from immunoSEQ multiplex PCR, and its TCRdb copy is limited to in-frame clones, with some not included. The table records 250,000 or so clones, about three quarters of them present only once. Losses at the gene ends were 3 bases for V and 4 bases for J; bases not matched to a gene: 12. The CDR3 sequence is 17 residues long. CDR1 is SGDLS and CDR2 is YYNGEE in the germline V gene. Study-level points and caveats: Clonality at baseline surpassed age-matched healthy donors and tracked circulating CD8+ T-cell counts. Higher clonality was seen at ibrutinib response and a return toward baseline at progression.

Comment on this clone: Its specificity is unknown.

This clonotype was obtained from a human donor with chronic lymphocytic leukemia. The sample consisted of PBMCs, taken after 24 months of ibrutinib treatment. The chain recombines TRBV9 with TRBJ2-5; 10 nucleotides match TRBD2. This chain's CDR3 is CASSGTLIAGGRETQYF. The CDR3 nucleotides are TGTGCCAGCAGCGGAACCCTAATAGCGGGAGGTAGAGAGACCCAGTACTTC.